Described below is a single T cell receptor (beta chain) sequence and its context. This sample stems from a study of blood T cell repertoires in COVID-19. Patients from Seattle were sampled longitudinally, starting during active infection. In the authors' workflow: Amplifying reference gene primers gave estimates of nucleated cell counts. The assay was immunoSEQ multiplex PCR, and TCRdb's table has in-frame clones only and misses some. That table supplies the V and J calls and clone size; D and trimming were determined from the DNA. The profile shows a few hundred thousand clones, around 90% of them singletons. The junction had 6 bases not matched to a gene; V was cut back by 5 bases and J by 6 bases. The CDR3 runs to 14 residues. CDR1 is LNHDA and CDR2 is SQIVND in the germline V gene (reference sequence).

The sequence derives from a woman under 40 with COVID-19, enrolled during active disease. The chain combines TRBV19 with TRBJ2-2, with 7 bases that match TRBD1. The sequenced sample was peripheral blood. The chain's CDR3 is CASSRQGWAGELFF. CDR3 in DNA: TGTGCCAGTAGTCGACAGGGATGGGCCGGGGAGCTGTTTTTT.